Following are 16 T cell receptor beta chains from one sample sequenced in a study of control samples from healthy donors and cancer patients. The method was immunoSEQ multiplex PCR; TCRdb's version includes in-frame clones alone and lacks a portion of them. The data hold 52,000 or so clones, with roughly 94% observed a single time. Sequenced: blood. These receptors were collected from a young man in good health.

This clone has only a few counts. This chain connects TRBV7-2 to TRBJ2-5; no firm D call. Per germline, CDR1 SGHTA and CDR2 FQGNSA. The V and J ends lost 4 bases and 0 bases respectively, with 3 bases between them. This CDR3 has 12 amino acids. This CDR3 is CASSSYQETQYF. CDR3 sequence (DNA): TGTGCCAGCAGCTCCTACCAAGAGACCCAGTACTTC.

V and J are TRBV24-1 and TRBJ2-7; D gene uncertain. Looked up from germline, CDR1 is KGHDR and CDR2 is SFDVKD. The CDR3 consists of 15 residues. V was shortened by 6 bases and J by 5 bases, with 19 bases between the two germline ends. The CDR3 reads CATSQPGHHGDEQYF. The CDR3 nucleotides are TGTGCCACCAGTCAACCCGGGCACCATGGGGACGAGCAGTACTTC.

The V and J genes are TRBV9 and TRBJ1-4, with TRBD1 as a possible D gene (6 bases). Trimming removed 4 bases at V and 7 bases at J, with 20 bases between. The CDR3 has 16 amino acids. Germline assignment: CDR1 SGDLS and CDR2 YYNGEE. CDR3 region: CASSPRTGLGSEKLFF. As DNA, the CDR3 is TGTGCCAGCAGCCCGAGAACAGGGTTAGGAAGTGAAAAACTGTTTTTT.

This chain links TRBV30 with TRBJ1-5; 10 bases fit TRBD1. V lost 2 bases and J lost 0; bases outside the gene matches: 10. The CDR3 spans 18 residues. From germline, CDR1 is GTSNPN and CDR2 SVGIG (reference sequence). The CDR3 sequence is CAWSSGQGGPNSNQPQHF. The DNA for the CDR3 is TGTGCCTGGAGTTCCGGACAGGGGGGACCGAATAGCAATCAGCCCCAGCATTTT. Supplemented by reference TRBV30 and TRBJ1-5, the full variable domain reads SQTIHQWPATLVQPVGSPLSLECTVEGTSNPNLYWYRQAAGRGLQLLFYSVGIGQISSEVPQNLSASRPQDRQFILSSKKLLLSDSGFYLCAWSSGQGGPNSNQPQHFGDGTRLSIL.

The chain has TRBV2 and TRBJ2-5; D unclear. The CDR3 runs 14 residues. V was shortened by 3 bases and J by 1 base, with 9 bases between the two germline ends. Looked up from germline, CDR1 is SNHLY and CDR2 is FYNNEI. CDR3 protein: CASSDTTGQETQYF. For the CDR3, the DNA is TGTGCCAGCAGTGATACGACGGGCCAAGAGACCCAGTACTTC.

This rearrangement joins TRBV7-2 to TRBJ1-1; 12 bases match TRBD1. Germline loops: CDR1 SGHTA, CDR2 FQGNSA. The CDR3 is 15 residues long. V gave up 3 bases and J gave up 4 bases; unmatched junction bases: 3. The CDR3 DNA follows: TGTGCCAGCAGCTTTCCGGGACAGGGGGCCACTGAAGCTTTCTTT. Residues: CASSFPGQGATEAFF.

The CDR3 sequence is CASSQEPSGGNQPQHF. For the CDR3, the DNA is TGCGCCAGCAGCCAAGAGCCGTCCGGGGGTAATCAGCCCCAGCATTTT. The V call is TRBV4-1, the J call TRBJ1-5, with D perhaps matching TRBD1 (5 bases). Trimming took 0 bases from V and 4 from J, leaving 13 bases between them. The CDR3 spans 16 residues. The V gene's germline CDR1 is MGHRA and CDR2 YSYEKL.

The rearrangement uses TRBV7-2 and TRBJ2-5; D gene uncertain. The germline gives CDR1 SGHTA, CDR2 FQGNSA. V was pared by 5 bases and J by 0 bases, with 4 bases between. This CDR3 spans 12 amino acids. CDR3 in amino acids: CASSQYQETQYF. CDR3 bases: TGTGCCAGCAGCCAGTACCAAGAGACCCAGTACTTC.

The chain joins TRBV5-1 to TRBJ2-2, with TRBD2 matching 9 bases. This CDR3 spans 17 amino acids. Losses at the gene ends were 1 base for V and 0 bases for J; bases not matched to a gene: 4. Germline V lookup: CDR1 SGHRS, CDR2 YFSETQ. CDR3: CASSLTASGTNTGELFF. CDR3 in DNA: TGCGCCAGCAGCTTGACGGCTAGCGGGACGAACACCGGGGAGCTGTTTTTT.

CDR3 region: CASRPPDSRNTIYF. The DNA of the CDR3 is TGTGCCAGCAGGCCTCCTGACAGTAGGAACACCATATATTTT. This chain links TRBV6-5 with TRBJ1-3, with TRBD1 as a possible D gene (5 bases). V was pared by 6 bases and J by 7 bases, with 16 bases between. The CDR3 is made up of 14 amino acids. Germline CDR1 and CDR2: MNHEY and SVGAGI.

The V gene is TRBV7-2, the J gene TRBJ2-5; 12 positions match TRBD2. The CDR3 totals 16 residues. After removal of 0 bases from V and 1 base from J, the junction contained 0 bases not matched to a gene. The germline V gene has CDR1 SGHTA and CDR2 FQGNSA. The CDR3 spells CASSLATSGGQETQYF. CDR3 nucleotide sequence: TGTGCCAGCAGCTTAGCGACTAGCGGGGGCCAAGAGACCCAGTACTTC.

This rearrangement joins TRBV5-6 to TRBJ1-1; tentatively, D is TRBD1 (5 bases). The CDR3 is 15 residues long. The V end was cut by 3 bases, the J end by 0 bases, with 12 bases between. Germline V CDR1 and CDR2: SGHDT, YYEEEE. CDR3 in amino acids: CASSSDRVMNTEAFF. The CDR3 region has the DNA TGTGCCAGCAGCTCAGACAGAGTCATGAACACTGAAGCTTTCTTT.

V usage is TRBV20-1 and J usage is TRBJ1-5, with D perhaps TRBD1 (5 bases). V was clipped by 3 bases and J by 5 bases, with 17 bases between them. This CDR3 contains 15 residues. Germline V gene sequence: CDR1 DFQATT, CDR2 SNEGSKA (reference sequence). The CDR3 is CSASEGPAGYQPQHF. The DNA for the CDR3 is TGCAGTGCTAGTGAGGGACCGGCCGGGTATCAGCCCCAGCATTTT.

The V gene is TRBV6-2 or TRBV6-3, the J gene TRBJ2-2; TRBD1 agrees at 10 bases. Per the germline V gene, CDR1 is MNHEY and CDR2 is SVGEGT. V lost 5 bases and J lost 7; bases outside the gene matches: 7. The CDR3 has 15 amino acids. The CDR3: CASSTPDRGDGELFF. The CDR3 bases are TGTGCCAGCAGTACTCCGGACAGGGGGGACGGGGAGCTGTTTTTT.

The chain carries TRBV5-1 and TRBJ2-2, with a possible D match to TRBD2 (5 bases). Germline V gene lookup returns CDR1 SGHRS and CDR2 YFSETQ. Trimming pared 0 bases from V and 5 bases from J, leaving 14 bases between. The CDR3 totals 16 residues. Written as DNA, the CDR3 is TGCGCCAGCAGCTTGGGTGGGAGTATCTGGACCGGGGAGCTGTTTTTT. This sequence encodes CASSLGGSIWTGELFF.

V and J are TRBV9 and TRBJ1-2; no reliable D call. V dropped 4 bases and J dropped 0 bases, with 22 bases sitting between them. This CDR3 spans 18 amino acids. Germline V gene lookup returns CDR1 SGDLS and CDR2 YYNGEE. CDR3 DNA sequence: TGTGCCAGCAGCCCCCGACGGACCCTCTTGGGAGCTAACTATGGCTACACCTTC. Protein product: CASSPRRTLLGANYGYTF.